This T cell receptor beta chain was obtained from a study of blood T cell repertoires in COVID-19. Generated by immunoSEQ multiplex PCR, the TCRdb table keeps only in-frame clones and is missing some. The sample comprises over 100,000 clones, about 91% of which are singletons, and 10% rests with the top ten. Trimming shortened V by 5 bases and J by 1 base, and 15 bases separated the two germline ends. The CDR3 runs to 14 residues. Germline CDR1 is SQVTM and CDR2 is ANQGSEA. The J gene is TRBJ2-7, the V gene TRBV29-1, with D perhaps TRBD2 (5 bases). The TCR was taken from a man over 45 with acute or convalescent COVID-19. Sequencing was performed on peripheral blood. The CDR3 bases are TGCAGCGTTATGAGGGCTTTTGGATCCTACGAGCAGTACTTC. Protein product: CSVMRAFGSYEQYF.